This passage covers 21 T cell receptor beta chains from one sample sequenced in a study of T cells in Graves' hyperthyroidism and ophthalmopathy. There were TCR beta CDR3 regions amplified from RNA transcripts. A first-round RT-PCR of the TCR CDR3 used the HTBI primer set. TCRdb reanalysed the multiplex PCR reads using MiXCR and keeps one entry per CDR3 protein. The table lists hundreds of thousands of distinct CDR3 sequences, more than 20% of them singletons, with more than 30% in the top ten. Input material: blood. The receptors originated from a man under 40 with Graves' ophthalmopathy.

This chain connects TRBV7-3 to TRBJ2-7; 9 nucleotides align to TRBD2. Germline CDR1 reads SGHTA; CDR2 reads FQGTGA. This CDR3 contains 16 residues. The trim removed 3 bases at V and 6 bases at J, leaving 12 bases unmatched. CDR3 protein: CASSFSPAAGGFEQYF. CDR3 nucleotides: TGTGCCAGCAGCTTCTCACCGGCGGCGGGAGGGTTCGAGCAGTACTTC.

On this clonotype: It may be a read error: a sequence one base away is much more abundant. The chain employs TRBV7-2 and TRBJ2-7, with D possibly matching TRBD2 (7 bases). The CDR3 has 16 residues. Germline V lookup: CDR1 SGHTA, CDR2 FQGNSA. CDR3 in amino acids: CVSRLRGGASSYEQYF. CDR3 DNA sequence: TGTGTCAGCAGATTGAGGGGGGGGGCTAGCTCCTACGAGCAGTACTTC.

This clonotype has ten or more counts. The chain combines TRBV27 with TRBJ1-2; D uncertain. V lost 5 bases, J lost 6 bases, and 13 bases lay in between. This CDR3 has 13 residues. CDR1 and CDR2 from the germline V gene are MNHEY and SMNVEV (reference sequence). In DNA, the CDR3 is TGTGCCAGCAGTATCCGGAGGTTCGATGGCTACACCTTC. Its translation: CASSIRRFDGYTF.

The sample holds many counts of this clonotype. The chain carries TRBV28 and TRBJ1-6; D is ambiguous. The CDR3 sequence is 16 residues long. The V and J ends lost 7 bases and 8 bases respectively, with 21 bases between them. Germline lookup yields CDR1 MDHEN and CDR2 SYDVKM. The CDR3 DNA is TGTGCCAGCAACATTGGTGGCGGCAGCCGTTATTCACCCCTCCACTTT. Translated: CASNIGGGSRYSPLHF.

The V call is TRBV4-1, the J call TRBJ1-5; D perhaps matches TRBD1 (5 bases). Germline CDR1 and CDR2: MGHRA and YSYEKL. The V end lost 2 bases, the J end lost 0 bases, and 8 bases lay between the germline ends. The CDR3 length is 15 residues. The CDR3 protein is CASSQRDGSNQPQHF. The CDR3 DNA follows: TGCGCCAGCAGCCAAAGGGACGGTAGCAATCAGCCCCAGCATTTT.

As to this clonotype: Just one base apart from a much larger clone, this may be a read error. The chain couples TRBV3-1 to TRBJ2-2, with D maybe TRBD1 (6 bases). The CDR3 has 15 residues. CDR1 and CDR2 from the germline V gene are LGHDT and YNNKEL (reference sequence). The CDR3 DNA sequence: TGTGCCAGCAGTTATGGGACAACCAACACCGGGGAGCCGTTTTTT. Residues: CASSYGTTNTGEPFF.

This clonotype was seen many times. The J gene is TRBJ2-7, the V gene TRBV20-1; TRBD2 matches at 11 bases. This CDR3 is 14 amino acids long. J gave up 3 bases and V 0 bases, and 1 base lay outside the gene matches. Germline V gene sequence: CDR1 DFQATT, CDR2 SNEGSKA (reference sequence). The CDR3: CSARDSGRDYEQYF. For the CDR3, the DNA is TGCAGTGCTAGAGATAGCGGGAGGGACTACGAGCAGTACTTC.

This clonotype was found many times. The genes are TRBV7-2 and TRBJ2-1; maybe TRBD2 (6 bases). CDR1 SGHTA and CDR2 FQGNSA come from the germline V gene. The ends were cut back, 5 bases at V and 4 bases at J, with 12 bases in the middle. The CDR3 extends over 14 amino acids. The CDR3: CASSAGLPYNEQFF. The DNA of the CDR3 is TGTGCCAGCAGCGCGGGACTGCCTTACAATGAGCAGTTCTTC.

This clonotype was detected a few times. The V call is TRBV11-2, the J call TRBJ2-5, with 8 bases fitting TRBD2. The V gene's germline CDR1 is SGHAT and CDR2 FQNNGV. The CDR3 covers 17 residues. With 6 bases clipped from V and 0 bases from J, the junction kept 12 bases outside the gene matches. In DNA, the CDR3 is TGTGCCAGCAGGCCCTCGGGGGGGGGTGTGTACCAAGAGACCCAGTACTTC. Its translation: CASRPSGGGVYQETQYF.

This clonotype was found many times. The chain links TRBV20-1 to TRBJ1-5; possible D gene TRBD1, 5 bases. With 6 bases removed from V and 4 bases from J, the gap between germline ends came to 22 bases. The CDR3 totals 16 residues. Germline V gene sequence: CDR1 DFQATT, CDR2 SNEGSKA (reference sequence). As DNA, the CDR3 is TGCAGTGCCTACCCTCGGGACGGGGACCTAAATCAGCCCCAGCATTTT. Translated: CSAYPRDGDLNQPQHF.

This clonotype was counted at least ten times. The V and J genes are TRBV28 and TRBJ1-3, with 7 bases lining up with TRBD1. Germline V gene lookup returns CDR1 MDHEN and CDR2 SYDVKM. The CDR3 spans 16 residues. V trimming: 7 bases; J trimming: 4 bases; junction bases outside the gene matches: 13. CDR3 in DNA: TGTGCCAGCACGGAGGGGGACAGCCCGGACGGAAACACCATATATTTT. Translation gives CASTEGDSPDGNTIYF.

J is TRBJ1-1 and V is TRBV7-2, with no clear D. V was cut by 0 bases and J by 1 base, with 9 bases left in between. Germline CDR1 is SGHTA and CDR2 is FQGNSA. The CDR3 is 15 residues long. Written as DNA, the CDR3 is TGTGCCAGCAGCTTAGCGATGGGAGAGAACACTGAAGCTTTCTTT. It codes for CASSLAMGENTEAFF.

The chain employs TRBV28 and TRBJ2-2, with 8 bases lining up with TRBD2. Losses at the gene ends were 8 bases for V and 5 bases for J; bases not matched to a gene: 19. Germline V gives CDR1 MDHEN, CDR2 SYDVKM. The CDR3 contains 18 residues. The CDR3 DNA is TGTGCCAGCGCCTCCTTGGCCCTCGGGACTAGGGGAACCGGGGAGCTGTTTTTT. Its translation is CASASLALGTRGTGELFF. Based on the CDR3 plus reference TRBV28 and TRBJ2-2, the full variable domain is DVKVTQSSRYLVKRTGEKVFLECVQDMDHENMFWYRQDPGLGLRLIYFSYDVKMKEKGDIPEGYSVSREKKERFSLILESASTNQTSMYLCASASLALGTRGTGELFFGEGSRLTVL.

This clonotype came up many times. CDR3 DNA sequence: TGTGCCACCAGTGATTTGGGCGGGATGGGCACAGATACGCAGTATTTT. Translation gives CATSDLGGMGTDTQYF. The chain joins TRBV24-1 to TRBJ2-3, with D maybe TRBD2 (6 bases). V was clipped by 0 bases and J by 1 base, with 10 bases between them. The length of the CDR3 is 16 residues. Germline loops: CDR1 KGHDR, CDR2 SFDVKD.

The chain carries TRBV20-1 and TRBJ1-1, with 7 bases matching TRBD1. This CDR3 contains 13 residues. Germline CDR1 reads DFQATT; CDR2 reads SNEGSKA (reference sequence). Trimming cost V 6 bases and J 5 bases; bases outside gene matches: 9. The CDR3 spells CSAETGRGTEAFF. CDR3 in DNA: TGCAGTGCAGAGACAGGGCGAGGTACTGAAGCTTTCTTT.

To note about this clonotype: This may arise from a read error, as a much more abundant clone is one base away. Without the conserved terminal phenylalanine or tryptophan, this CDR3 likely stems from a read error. The CDR3 region is CASSPRTDWNQPQHS. The CDR3 DNA sequence: TGTGCCAGCTCACCTCGGACGGACTGGAATCAGCCCCAGCATTCT. The V gene is TRBV18, the J gene TRBJ1-5; no clear D gene. Germline V gene data show CDR1 as KGHSH and CDR2 as LQKENI. The CDR3 has 15 amino acids. V was cut by 3 bases and J by 4 bases, with 13 bases left in between.

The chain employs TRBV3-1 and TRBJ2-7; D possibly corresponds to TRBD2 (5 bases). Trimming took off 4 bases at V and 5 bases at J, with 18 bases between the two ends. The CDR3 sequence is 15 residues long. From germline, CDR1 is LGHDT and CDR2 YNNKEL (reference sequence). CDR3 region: CASSRQPGSNHEQYF. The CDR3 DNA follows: TGTGCCAGCAGCCGGCAACCTGGGAGCAACCACGAGCAGTACTTC.

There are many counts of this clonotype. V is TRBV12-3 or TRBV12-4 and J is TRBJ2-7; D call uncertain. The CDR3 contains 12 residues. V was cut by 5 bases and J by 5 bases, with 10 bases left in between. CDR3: CASSQRAHEQYF. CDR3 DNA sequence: TGTGCCAGCAGTCAGAGAGCCCACGAGCAGTACTTC.

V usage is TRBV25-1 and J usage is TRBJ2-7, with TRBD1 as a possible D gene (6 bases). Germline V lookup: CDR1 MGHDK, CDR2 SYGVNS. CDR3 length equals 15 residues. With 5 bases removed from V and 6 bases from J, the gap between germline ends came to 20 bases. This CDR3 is CASSSRDKRDSEQYF. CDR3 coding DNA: TGTGCCAGCAGTTCCCGGGACAAGCGCGACTCCGAGCAGTACTTC.

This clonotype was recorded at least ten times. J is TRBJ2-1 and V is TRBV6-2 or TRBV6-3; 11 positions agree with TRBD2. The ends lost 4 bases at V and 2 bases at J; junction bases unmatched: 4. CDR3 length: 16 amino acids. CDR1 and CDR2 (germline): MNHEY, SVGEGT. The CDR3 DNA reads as TGTGCCAGCAGTTCTTTAGCGGGAGGGCCCTACAATGAGCAGTTCTTC. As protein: CASSSLAGGPYNEQFF.

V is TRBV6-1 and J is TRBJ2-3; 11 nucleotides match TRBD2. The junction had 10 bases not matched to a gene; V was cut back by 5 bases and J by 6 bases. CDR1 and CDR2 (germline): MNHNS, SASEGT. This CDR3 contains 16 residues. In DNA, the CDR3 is TGTGCCAGCAGTCTAACACTAGCGGGAGTGGAGGATACGCAGTATTTT. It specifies CASSLTLAGVEDTQYF.